One and the same sample provided the 4 T cell receptor beta chains below, sequenced in a study of cytomegalovirus exposure and HLA in healthy donors listed by TCRdb under 2017. Receptor libraries were prepared by the immunoSEQ multiplex PCR assay. TCRdb carries this immuneACCESS record with in-frame sequences only. Its versions omit some clonotypes, under half of them owing to an unresolved V gene in the studies checked, with the rest unexplained. Across this sample there are around 350,000 clones, with roughly 90% seen only once. The top ten hold under 0.9% of the sample. The sequencing input was PBMCs. The receptors come from a woman between 18 and 30 years old in good health and CMV-seronegative.

The gene calls are TRBV19 and TRBJ1-2, with 7 bases lining up with TRBD1. V trimming: 4 bases; J trimming: 7 bases; junction bases outside the gene matches: 12. Germline assignment: CDR1 LNHDA and CDR2 SQIVND (reference sequence). The CDR3 is 15 amino acids. For the CDR3, the DNA is TGTGCCAGTAGTACCGGGGACAGTTTCGATCCTGGCTACACCTTC. This encodes CASSTGDSFDPGYTF.

In this sample, this clone turned up once. In DNA form, the CDR3 reads TGTGCCAGCAGCAAACTACCCGGAGGGACCCAGTACTTC. Protein product: CASSKLPGGTQYF. This rearrangement joins TRBV27 to TRBJ2-5, with D possibly TRBD2 on 5 matching bases. Germline CDR1 MNHEY, CDR2 SMNVEV (reference sequence). The CDR3 extends over 13 amino acids. V lost 6 bases, J lost 7 bases, and 15 bases lay in between.

V is TRBV13 and J is TRBJ1-1; no firm D call. Germline CDR1 PRHDT, CDR2 FYEKMQ (reference sequence). Trimming removed 2 bases at V and 1 base at J, with 8 bases between. The CDR3 sequence is 14 residues long. CDR3 sequence: CASSLLGGNTEAFF. CDR3 bases: TGTGCCAGCAGCTTATTAGGCGGGAACACTGAAGCTTTCTTT.

The V gene is TRBV27, the J gene TRBJ2-1; tentative D call: TRBD1 (6 bases). V was trimmed by 8 bases and J by 6 bases, leaving 17 bases between them. The CDR3 is 14 residues long. Germline assignment: CDR1 MNHEY and CDR2 SMNVEV (reference sequence). The CDR3 here is CASSPGVLANEQFF. The CDR3 DNA reads as TGTGCCAGCTCCCCAGGGGTACTGGCCAATGAGCAGTTCTTC.